Listed here are 20 T cell receptor beta chains from one sample, sequenced in a study of Ad26.COV2.S vaccination and SARS-CoV-2 variants. The assay was immunoSEQ multiplex PCR, and TCRdb's table has in-frame clones only and misses some. The profile shows approximately 150,000 clones, roughly 90% of them singletons. The sequences come from peripheral blood, collected after recovery from COVID-19. The receptors shown here come from a human donor who had recovered from COVID-19.

The V call is TRBV5-1, the J call TRBJ2-7; unclear D gene. Germline V gene lookup returns CDR1 SGHRS and CDR2 YFSETQ. The CDR3 sequence is 13 residues long. Trimming cost V 0 bases and J 4 bases, with 8 bases left between them. Here the CDR3 DNA reads TGCGCCAGCAGCTTGGACAGCTTTTACGAGCAGTACTTC. It specifies CASSLDSFYEQYF. Complete variable domain (other parts from reference TRBV5-1 and TRBJ2-7): KAGVTQTPRYLIKTRGQQVTLSCSPISGHRSVSWYQQTPGQGLQFLFEYFSETQRNKGNFPGRFSGRQFSNSRSEMNVSTLELGDSALYLCASSLDSFYEQYFGPGTRLTVT.

This clone occurred once. This chain joins TRBV28 and TRBJ2-2, with D perhaps TRBD1 (6 bases). The CDR3 is 15 amino acids. Germline V gene data show CDR1 as MDHEN and CDR2 as SYDVKM. V lost 7 bases, J lost 4 bases, and 16 bases lay in between. The CDR3 sequence: CASIRFAGVTGELFF. The CDR3 region has the DNA TGTGCCAGCATTAGGTTCGCAGGGGTCACCGGGGAGCTGTTTTTT.

The count of this clone is one. V is TRBV6-2 or TRBV6-3 and J is TRBJ1-5, with TRBD1 as a possible D gene (6 bases). This CDR3 has 15 amino acids. V was shortened by 0 bases and J by 7 bases, with 13 bases between the two germline ends. Germline V lookup: CDR1 MNHEY, CDR2 SVGEGT. The CDR3 DNA is TGTGCCAGCAGTTACTCGGGCTCGGGGGCACAGCCCCAGCATTTT. Translated, it gives CASSYSGSGAQPQHF.

The chain recombines TRBV7-2 with TRBJ2-5, with TRBD1 matching over 10 bases. This CDR3 is 13 amino acids long. V dropped 4 bases and J dropped 7; count of bases not matched to a gene: 3. Germline V gives CDR1 SGHTA, CDR2 FQGNSA. The CDR3: CASSSGQGWTQYF. The DNA for the CDR3 is TGTGCCAGCAGCTCGGGACAGGGGTGGACCCAGTACTTC.

The chain recombines TRBV19 with TRBJ2-7; 8 nucleotides line up with TRBD1. V shed 4 bases and J 3 bases; nucleotides not matched to a gene: 11. The CDR3 sequence is 16 residues long. CDR1 LNHDA and CDR2 SQIVND come from the germline V gene (reference sequence). The CDR3 reads CASSKGQGPLFYEQYF. Written as DNA, the CDR3 is TGTGCCAGTAGTAAAGGACAGGGTCCCTTATTCTACGAGCAGTACTTC.

The sample holds one count of this clone. The rearrangement links TRBV5-1 to TRBJ2-3; 8 bases match TRBD1. CDR1 is SGHRS, CDR2 YFSETQ, per germline. This CDR3 has 15 residues. Germline trimming cut 4 bases from V and 6 bases from J; bases unmatched to any gene: 10. The CDR3 region is CASSDRQGMSDTQYF. Here the CDR3 DNA reads TGCGCCAGCAGCGACCGACAGGGGATGTCGGATACGCAGTATTTT.

This clone turned up a few times. The chain combines TRBV18 with TRBJ2-2; tentative D call: TRBD2 (5 bases). The CDR3 consists of 17 residues. Germline V CDR1 and CDR2: KGHSH, LQKENI. Deletions cut 1 base from V and 2 bases from J, with 14 bases between. CDR3 nucleotide sequence: TGTGCCAGCTCACCACTTGAGGGCCGTATTAACACCGGGGAGCTGTTTTTT. As protein: CASSPLEGRINTGELFF.

Details on this clone: At one boundary the junction diverges from the germline segment, which might be a read error. CDR3 sequence reads: CATAPGGRAKEKLFF. The CDR3 DNA is TGTGCCACCGCGCCGGGAGGCAGGGCTAAGGAAAAACTGTTTTTT. The chain combines TRBV15 with TRBJ1-4; tentative D call: TRBD1 (5 bases). CDR1 LNHNV and CDR2 YYDKDF come from the germline V gene (reference sequence). This CDR3 is built from 15 residues. The variable domain in full, completed from reference TRBV15 and TRBJ1-4, reads DAMVIQNPRYQVTQFGKPVTLSCSQTLNHNVMYWYQQKSSQAPKLLFHYYDKDFNNEADTPDNFQSRRPNTSFCFLDIRSPGLGDTAMYLCATAPGGRAKEKLFFGSGTQLSVL.

The chain employs TRBV28 and TRBJ1-5; 7 nucleotides align to TRBD1. After removal of 4 bases from V and 4 bases from J, the junction contained 7 bases not matched to a gene. Germline V gene data show CDR1 as MDHEN and CDR2 as SYDVKM. The CDR3 contains 15 residues. The DNA of the CDR3 is TGTGCCAGCAGTTCCAACAGGGGACGGAATCAGCCCCAGCATTTT. Residues: CASSSNRGRNQPQHF.

CDR3 DNA: TGTGCCAGCAGCAAGGACCAACTAGCAGTAGAGACCCAGTACTTC. Translating it yields CASSKDQLAVETQYF. The rearrangement links TRBV7-2 to TRBJ2-5; D is possibly TRBD2 (6 bases). The CDR3 is made up of 15 amino acids. V lost 5 bases and J 4 bases, leaving 17 bases between the germline ends. Germline assignment: CDR1 SGHTA and CDR2 FQGNSA.

This chain connects TRBV5-1 to TRBJ1-1, with a possible D match to TRBD1 (6 bases). The CDR3 totals 12 residues. V lost 2 bases and J 8 bases, leaving 10 bases between the germline ends. Germline V lookup: CDR1 SGHRS, CDR2 YFSETQ. DNA for the CDR3: TGCGCCAGCAGCTTCGGGCAGGGGGAAGCTTTCTTT. Residues: CASSFGQGEAFF. The full variable domain, rest sourced from reference TRBV5-1 and TRBJ1-1, is KAGVTQTPRYLIKTRGQQVTLSCSPISGHRSVSWYQQTPGQGLQFLFEYFSETQRNKGNFPGRFSGRQFSNSRSEMNVSTLELGDSALYLCASSFGQGEAFFGQGTRLTVV.

The CDR3 DNA follows: TGTGCCAGCAGCCAAGCCTTTCCTCTGGCGCAGGGGAGTACTCAGCCCCAGCATTTT. It encodes CASSQAFPLAQGSTQPQHF. V gene TRBV3-1 (or the pseudogene TRBV3-2) combines with J gene TRBJ1-5, with D perhaps matching TRBD1 (6 bases). This CDR3 is 19 amino acids long. Germline values: CDR1 LGHDT, CDR2 YNNKEL (reference sequence). The germline V and J ends were trimmed by 1 base and 6 bases, with 25 bases remaining between them.

The CDR3 region is CATSRDISSYEQYF. CDR3 bases: TGTGCCACCAGCAGAGACATAAGCTCCTACGAGCAGTACTTC. The chain uses TRBV15 and TRBJ2-7, with D uncertain. Germline CDR1 reads LNHNV; CDR2 reads YYDKDF (reference sequence). V dropped 0 bases and J dropped 0 bases, with 6 bases sitting between them. The CDR3 has 14 residues.

The CDR3 reads CASSLAGADTDTQYF. Written as DNA, the CDR3 is TGTGCCAGCAGCCTAGCGGGGGCCGACACAGATACGCAGTATTTT. The V call is TRBV28, the J call TRBJ2-3, with 10 bases matching TRBD2. Trimming took 6 bases from V and 2 from J; bases not matched to a gene: 5. Germline assignment: CDR1 MDHEN and CDR2 SYDVKM. The CDR3 contains 15 residues.

This sequence joins TRBV5-1 and TRBJ2-2; D ambiguous. Trimming took off 1 base at V and 5 bases at J, with 6 bases between the two ends. Looked up from germline, CDR1 is SGHRS and CDR2 is YFSETQ. This CDR3 spans 13 amino acids. The CDR3 region has the DNA TGCGCCAGCAGCTTGACAAAGACCGGGGAGCTGTTTTTT. Residues: CASSLTKTGELFF.

The chain uses TRBV14 and TRBJ2-1; 9 bases are shared with TRBD2. Germline V gives CDR1 SGHDN, CDR2 FVKESK. The CDR3 is made up of 16 amino acids. The V gene end was trimmed by 4 bases and the J gene end by 6 bases; junction bases not matched to a gene: 10. CDR3: CASSRVTPGLANEQFF. The CDR3 nucleotides read TGTGCCAGCAGCCGGGTCACACCGGGACTAGCCAATGAGCAGTTCTTC.

The chain carries TRBV7-9 and TRBJ2-4, with D perhaps matching TRBD1 (5 bases). This CDR3 region has 15 residues. Deletions cut 1 base from V and 3 bases from J, with 10 bases between. Germline V lookup: CDR1 SEHNR, CDR2 FQNEAQ (reference sequence). The CDR3 loop is CASSLGTRDKNIQYF. In nucleotides, the CDR3 is TGTGCCAGCAGCTTAGGGACAAGGGACAAAAACATTCAGTACTTC.

This chain uses TRBV2 with TRBJ2-6; 9 bases match TRBD2. Germline values: CDR1 SNHLY, CDR2 FYNNEI. Trimming cost V 6 bases and J 0 bases; bases outside gene matches: 6. The CDR3 has 17 residues. The CDR3 loop reads CASRPGLADSGANVLTF. The CDR3, as DNA: TGTGCCAGCAGGCCGGGACTAGCAGACTCTGGGGCCAACGTCCTGACTTTC.

The CDR3 sequence is CASSLGDRDEHTIYF. Written as DNA, the CDR3 is TGTGCCAGCAGTCTAGGAGACAGGGATGAGCACACCATATATTTT. The J gene is TRBJ1-3, the V gene TRBV6-5; 7 bases map to TRBD1. Germline trimming cut 5 bases from V and 8 bases from J; bases unmatched to any gene: 12. This CDR3 has 15 amino acids. Germline V gene sequence: CDR1 MNHEY, CDR2 SVGAGI.

The chain carries TRBV10-1 and TRBJ2-5, with TRBD2 matching 8 bases. Trimming at V came to 0 bases and at J to 4 bases, leaving 10 bases not matched to a gene. Germline CDR1 is WNHNN and CDR2 is SYGVQD (reference sequence). The CDR3 is 17 residues long. The CDR3 here is CASSESQRGPQGETQYF. The DNA for the CDR3 is TGCGCCAGCAGTGAGTCGCAGCGGGGGCCCCAGGGAGAGACCCAGTACTTC.